This TCR beta chain was retrieved from a study of blood T cell repertoires in COVID-19. Clones were sequenced by immunoSEQ multiplex PCR, and TCRdb holds only the in-frame ones, with some missing. The data contain about 230,000 clones, around four fifths of them singletons. Sequencing was carried out using peripheral blood. The clonotype comes from a man aged 35 to 55 with active or convalescent COVID-19.

CDR3 nucleotide sequence: TGCGCCAGCAGCCCCACCGGACAGGGTGGATCGGAGACCCAGTACTTC. Translated, it gives CASSPTGQGGSETQYF. The chain carries TRBV5-1 and TRBJ2-5; TRBD1 agrees at 8 bases. This CDR3 spans 16 amino acids. Trimming cost V 4 bases and J 5 bases; bases outside gene matches: 13. Germline CDR1 reads SGHRS; CDR2 reads YFSETQ.